This passage covers 14 T cell receptor beta chains from one sample sequenced in a study of T cells expressing NK-cell markers. Following a re-call of the 5' RACE reads, TCRdb has one entry per CDR3 protein and lacks DNA. The table lists some 140,000 distinct CDR3 sequences. Sequencing was performed on blood T cells: a sorted CD56 or NKG2C T cell subset, CD4+ or CD8+ T cells, or bulk PBMC T cells (not recorded which). The receptors derive from a woman aged 50 to 60 in good health.

The chain links TRBV12-3 or TRBV12-4 to TRBJ2-1; TCRdb picks TRBD2, but there is no DNA to check that call. The CDR3 contains 16 residues. CDR3 sequence: CASSFSALPSPWEQFF.

The rearrangement joins TRBV19 to TRBJ1-5; without DNA, the TCRdb call of TRBD1 cannot be checked. Germline CDR1 reads LNHDA; CDR2 reads SQIVND (reference sequence). This CDR3 comprises 15 residues. CDR3 sequence reads: CASSRAPTGTQPQHF.

This chain links TRBV3-1 with TRBJ2-2; TCRdb's assignment of TRBD1 cannot be checked, as there is no DNA. The CDR3 runs 18 residues. The germline V gene encodes CDR1 LGHDT and CDR2 YNNKEL (reference sequence). The CDR3 spells CASTAGYRRTGPTGELFF.

The J gene is TRBJ2-1, the V gene TRBV24-1; TCRdb's D gene call, TRBD1, goes unchecked for lack of DNA. This CDR3 spans 16 amino acids. Germline CDR1 is KGHDR and CDR2 is SFDVKD. CDR3 protein: CATSDPDRSSYNEQFF.

V and J are TRBV7-9 and TRBJ2-2; the TRBD2 assignment by TCRdb is unverifiable without DNA. The germline gives CDR1 SEHNR, CDR2 FQNEAQ (reference sequence). The CDR3 runs to 16 residues. This CDR3 reads CASSLNSGFSPGELFF.

The rearrangement uses TRBV13 and TRBJ2-7; there is no DNA to check the TCRdb D call of TRBD1. CDR1 is PRHDT, CDR2 FYEKMQ, per germline (reference sequence). CDR3 length: 16 amino acids. This CDR3 reads CASSPPRGYPSYEQYF.

The chain recombines TRBV24-1 with TRBJ2-2. This CDR3 region has 18 residues. Germline V gene sequence: CDR1 KGHDR, CDR2 SFDVKD. The CDR3 loop is CATSDFVDVGANTGELFF.

The chain employs TRBV20-1 and TRBJ2-5; TCRdb picks TRBD2, but there is no DNA to check that call. This CDR3 comprises 14 residues. CDR1 is DFQATT and CDR2 is SNEGSKA in the germline V gene (reference sequence). The CDR3: CSAWSSGILETQYF.

V usage is TRBV4-1 and J usage is TRBJ2-3; TCRdb's D call, TRBD2, is unchecked because there is no DNA. CDR1 is MGHRA, CDR2 YSYEKL, per germline. This CDR3 comprises 15 residues. The CDR3 loop is CASSQLAEYTDTQYF.

The genes are TRBV3-1 and TRBJ2-5; TCRdb proposes TRBD1, but this gene call is untestable without DNA. There are 15 residues in the CDR3. Germline loops: CDR1 LGHDT, CDR2 YNNKEL (reference sequence). The CDR3 reads CASSQAGTAQETQYF.

The chain uses TRBV19 and TRBJ2-1; TCRdb's D gene call, TRBD2, goes unchecked for lack of DNA. CDR1 is LNHDA, CDR2 SQIVND, per germline (reference sequence). This CDR3 spans 14 amino acids. This chain's CDR3 is CASSISGSYNEQFF.

The J gene is TRBJ2-3, the V gene TRBV7-6; TCRdb's assignment of TRBD1 cannot be checked, as there is no DNA. Germline V gives CDR1 SGHVS, CDR2 FNYEAQ. The CDR3 is 15 residues long. The CDR3 reads CASTENGDRGDTQYF. Full variable domain (remainder filled in from reference TRBV7-6 and TRBJ2-3): GAGVSQSPRYKVTKRGQDVALRCDPISGHVSLYWYRQALGQGPEFLTYFNYEAQQDKSGLPNDRFSAERPEGSISTLTIQRTEQRDSAMYRCASTENGDRGDTQYFGPGTRLTVL.

This rearrangement joins TRBV5-1 to TRBJ2-4; TCRdb reports TRBD1, a call that lacks DNA to check it against. There are 17 residues in the CDR3. Per germline, CDR1 SGHRS and CDR2 YFSETQ. The CDR3 spells CASSSGTGAKTKNIQYF.

The chain uses TRBV12-3 or TRBV12-4 and TRBJ2-6; the D call of TRBD1 rests on TCRdb alone, since no DNA is present to check it. This CDR3 comprises 15 residues. CDR3 residues: CASSFGRAGANVLTF.